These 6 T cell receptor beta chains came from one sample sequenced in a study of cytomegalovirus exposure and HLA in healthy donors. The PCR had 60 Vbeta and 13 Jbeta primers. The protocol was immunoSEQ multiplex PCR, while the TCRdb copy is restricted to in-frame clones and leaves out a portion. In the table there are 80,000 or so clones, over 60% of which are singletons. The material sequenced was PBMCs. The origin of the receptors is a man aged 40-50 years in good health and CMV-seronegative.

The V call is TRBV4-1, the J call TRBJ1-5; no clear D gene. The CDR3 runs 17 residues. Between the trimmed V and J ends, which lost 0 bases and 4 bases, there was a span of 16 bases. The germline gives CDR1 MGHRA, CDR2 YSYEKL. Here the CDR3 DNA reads TGCGCCAGCAGCCAAGAAATGCTGGTCAGTTTAAATCAGCCCCAGCATTTT. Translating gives CASSQEMLVSLNQPQHF.

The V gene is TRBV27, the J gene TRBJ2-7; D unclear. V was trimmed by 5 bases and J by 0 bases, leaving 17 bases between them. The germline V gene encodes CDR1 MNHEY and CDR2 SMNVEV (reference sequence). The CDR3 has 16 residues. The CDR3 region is CASSPQLRQSSYEQYF. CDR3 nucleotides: TGTGCCAGCAGTCCCCAACTCAGACAAAGCTCCTACGAGCAGTACTTC.

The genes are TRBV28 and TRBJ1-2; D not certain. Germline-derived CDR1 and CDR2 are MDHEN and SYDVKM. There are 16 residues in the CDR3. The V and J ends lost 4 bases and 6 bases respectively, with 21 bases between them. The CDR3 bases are TGTGCCAGCAGTTCGCCTATGGTCGGGTCCCAGCATGGCTACACCTTC. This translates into CASSSPMVGSQHGYTF.

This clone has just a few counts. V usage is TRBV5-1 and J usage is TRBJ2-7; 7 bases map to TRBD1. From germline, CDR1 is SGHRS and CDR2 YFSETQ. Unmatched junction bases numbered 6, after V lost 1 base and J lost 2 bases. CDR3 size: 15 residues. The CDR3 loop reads CASSLMGDRTYEQYF. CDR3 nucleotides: TGCGCCAGCAGCTTGATGGGGGACAGAACCTACGAGCAGTACTTC. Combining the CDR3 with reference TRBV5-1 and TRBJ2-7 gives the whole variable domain KAGVTQTPRYLIKTRGQQVTLSCSPISGHRSVSWYQQTPGQGLQFLFEYFSETQRNKGNFPGRFSGRQFSNSRSEMNVSTLELGDSALYLCASSLMGDRTYEQYFGPGTRLTVT.

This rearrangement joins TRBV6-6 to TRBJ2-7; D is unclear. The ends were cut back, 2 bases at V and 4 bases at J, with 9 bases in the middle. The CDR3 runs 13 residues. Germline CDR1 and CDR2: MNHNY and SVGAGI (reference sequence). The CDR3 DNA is TGTGCCAGCAGTTACCTAGGCCTGTACGAGCAGTACTTC. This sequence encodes CASSYLGLYEQYF.

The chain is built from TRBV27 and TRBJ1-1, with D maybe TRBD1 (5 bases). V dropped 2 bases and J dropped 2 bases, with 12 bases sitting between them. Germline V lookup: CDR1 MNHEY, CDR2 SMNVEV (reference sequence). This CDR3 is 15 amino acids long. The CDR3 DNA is TGTGCCAGCAGTTTACGCAGGGCCTTAAACACTGAAGCTTTCTTT. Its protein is CASSLRRALNTEAFF.